The 7 T cell receptor beta chains reported below all come from one sample, sequenced in a study of shared clonotypes between healthy human individuals. Naive CD8 isolation took CD45RO-negative cells positively selected for CCR7 and excluded terminally differentiated effector memory CD45RA+ cells. Measured with immunoSEQ multiplex PCR; TCRdb has only the in-frame clones, and not every one. This table holds about 2,100,000 clones, approximately 94% found once. The sample taken for sequencing was naive CD8+ T cells from PBMCs. These receptors were collected from a man younger than 35 in good health. Some clones in this sample may be carry-over from other donors' samples.

This clone was detected only once. This same CDR3 is encoded by further DNA sequences in the sample. The chain uses TRBV27 and TRBJ1-1; the D gene is possibly TRBD1 (5 bases). The CDR3 loop spans 14 amino acids. The V end was cut by 2 bases, the J end by 1 base, with 8 bases between. CDR1 and CDR2 from the germline V gene are MNHEY and SMNVEV (reference sequence). CDR3 sequence (DNA): TGTGCCAGCAGTTTAGTGGGGGGGAACACTGAAGCTTTCTTT. It is translated as CASSLVGGNTEAFF.

This chain uses TRBV4-1 with TRBJ2-1; D may be TRBD2 (6 bases). Trimming took off 4 bases at V and 1 base at J, with 8 bases between the two ends. The V gene's germline CDR1 is MGHRA and CDR2 YSYEKL. The CDR3 consists of 14 residues. CDR3 in DNA: TGCGCCAGCAGCCCCGCGGGGTCCTACAATGAGCAGTTCTTC. This encodes CASSPAGSYNEQFF.

A remark on this clone: Other DNA sequences from this sample encode an identical CDR3 as well. The chain has TRBV27 and TRBJ2-2; possible D gene TRBD2, 5 bases. V lost 8 bases and J 2 bases, leaving 9 bases between the germline ends. The CDR3 extends over 13 amino acids. The germline V gene encodes CDR1 MNHEY and CDR2 SMNVEV (reference sequence). This CDR3 reads CASGGLNTGELFF. For the CDR3, the DNA is TGTGCCAGCGGAGGACTTAACACCGGGGAGCTGTTTTTT.

Notes on this clone: The sample contains more than one DNA sequence encoding this CDR3. The genes are TRBV9 and TRBJ2-5; 9 bases line up with TRBD1. Germline V gene data show CDR1 as SGDLS and CDR2 as YYNGEE. The CDR3 is 15 amino acids. J was trimmed by 4 bases and V by 0 bases; bases with no gene match: 4. The CDR3 DNA follows: TGTGCCAGCAGCGTAGGGGGGACAGGGAGAGAGACCCAGTACTTC. It specifies CASSVGGTGRETQYF.

This chain links TRBV28 with TRBJ2-7; D is possibly TRBD2 (5 bases). The CDR3 totals 13 residues. CDR1 is MDHEN, CDR2 SYDVKM, per germline. Trimming took off 6 bases at V and 2 bases at J, with 11 bases between the two ends. In DNA form, the CDR3 reads TGTGCCAGCAGCGTAGGAGGCCCCTACGAGCAGTACTTC. This codes for CASSVGGPYEQYF.

This sequence joins TRBV6-5 and TRBJ1-1; the D is unclear. This CDR3 is built from 10 residues. V was pared by 4 bases and J by 6 bases, with 3 bases between. The germline V gene encodes CDR1 MNHEY and CDR2 SVGAGI. The CDR3 DNA follows: TGTGCCAGCAGTTCATCTGAAGCTTTCTTT. Translating it yields CASSSSEAFF.

The rearrangement links TRBV27 to TRBJ1-2, with 8 nucleotides matching TRBD1. Germline V CDR1 and CDR2: MNHEY, SMNVEV (reference sequence). The ends lost 3 bases at V and 7 bases at J; junction bases unmatched: 4. The CDR3 is 13 amino acids. CDR3 region: CASSFPGGGGYTF. The CDR3 region has the DNA TGTGCCAGCAGTTTCCCAGGGGGCGGTGGCTACACCTTC.